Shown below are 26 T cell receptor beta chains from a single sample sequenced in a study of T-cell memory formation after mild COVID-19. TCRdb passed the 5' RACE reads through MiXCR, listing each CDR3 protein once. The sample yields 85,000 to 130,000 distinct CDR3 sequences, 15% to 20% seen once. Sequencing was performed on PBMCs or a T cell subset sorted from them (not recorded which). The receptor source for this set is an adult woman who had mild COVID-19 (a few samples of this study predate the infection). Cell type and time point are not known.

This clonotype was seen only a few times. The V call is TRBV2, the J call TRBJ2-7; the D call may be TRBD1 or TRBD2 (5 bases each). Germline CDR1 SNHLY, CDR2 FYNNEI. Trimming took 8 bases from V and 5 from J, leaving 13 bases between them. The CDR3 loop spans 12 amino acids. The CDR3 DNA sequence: TGTGCCAGCCGACTCCAGGGACACGAGCAGTACTTC. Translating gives CASRLQGHEQYF.

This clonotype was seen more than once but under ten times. CDR3 in amino acids: CASSQDWTGGRNEQFF. Here the CDR3 DNA reads TGTGCCAGCAGCCAAGATTGGACAGGGGGAAGGAATGAGCAGTTCTTC. This chain joins TRBV4-2 and TRBJ2-1; 10 nucleotides agree with TRBD1. The germline V gene encodes CDR1 LGHNA and CDR2 YNFKEQ. Trimming took 0 bases from V and 7 from J; bases not matched to a gene: 6. CDR3 length: 16 residues.

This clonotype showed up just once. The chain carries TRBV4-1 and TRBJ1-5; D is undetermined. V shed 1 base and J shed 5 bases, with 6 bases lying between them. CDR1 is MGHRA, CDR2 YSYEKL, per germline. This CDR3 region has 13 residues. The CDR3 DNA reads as TGCGCCAGCAGCCAAGTTTGGGATCAGCCCCAGCATTTT. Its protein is CASSQVWDQPQHF.

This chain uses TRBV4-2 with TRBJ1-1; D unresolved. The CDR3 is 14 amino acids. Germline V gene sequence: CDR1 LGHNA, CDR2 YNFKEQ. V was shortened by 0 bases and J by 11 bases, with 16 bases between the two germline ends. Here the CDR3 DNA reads TGTGCCAGCAGCCAAGAGGCGGGGAATTGTTGCGCTTTCTTT. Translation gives CASSQEAGNCCAFF.

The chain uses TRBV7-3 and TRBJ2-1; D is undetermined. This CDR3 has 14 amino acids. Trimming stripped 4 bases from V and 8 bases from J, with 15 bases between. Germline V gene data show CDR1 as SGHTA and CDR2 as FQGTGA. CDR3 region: CASSYGDSGYEQFF. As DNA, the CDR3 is TGTGCCAGCAGCTATGGTGATTCTGGCTATGAGCAGTTCTTC. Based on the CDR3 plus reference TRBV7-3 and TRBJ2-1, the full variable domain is GAGVSQTPSNKVTEKGKYVELRCDPISGHTALYWYRQSLGQGPEFLIYFQGTGAADDSGLPNDRFFAVRPEGSVSTLKIQRTERGDSAVYLCASSYGDSGYEQFFGPGTRLTVL.

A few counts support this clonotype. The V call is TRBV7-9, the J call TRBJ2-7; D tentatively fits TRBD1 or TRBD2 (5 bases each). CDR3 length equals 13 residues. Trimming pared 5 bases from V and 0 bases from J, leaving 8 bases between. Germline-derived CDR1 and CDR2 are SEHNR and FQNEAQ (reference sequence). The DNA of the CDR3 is TGTGCCAGCAGCCGGGACGTCTCCTACGAGCAGTACTTC. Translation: CASSRDVSYEQYF.

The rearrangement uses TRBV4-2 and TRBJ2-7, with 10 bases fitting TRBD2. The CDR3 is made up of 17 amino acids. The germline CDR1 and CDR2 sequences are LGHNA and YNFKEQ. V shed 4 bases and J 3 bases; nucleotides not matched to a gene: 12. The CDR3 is CASSPEGSGGIYYEQYF. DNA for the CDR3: TGTGCCAGCAGCCCAGAGGGTAGCGGGGGGATTTACTACGAGCAGTACTTC.

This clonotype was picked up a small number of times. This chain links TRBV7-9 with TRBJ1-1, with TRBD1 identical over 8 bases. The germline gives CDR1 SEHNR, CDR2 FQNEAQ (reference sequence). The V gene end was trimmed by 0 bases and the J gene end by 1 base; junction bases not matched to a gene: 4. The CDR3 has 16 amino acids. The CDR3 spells CASSLAMTGANTEAFF. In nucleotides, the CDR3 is TGTGCCAGCAGCTTAGCCATGACAGGGGCGAACACTGAAGCTTTCTTT.

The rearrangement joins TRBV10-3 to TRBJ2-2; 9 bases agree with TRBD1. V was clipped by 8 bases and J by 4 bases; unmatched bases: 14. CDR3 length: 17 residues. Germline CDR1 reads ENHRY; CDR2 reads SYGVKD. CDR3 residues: CAIGGQGTLTGTGELFF. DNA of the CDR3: TGTGCCATCGGAGGACAGGGGACCCTTACGGGCACCGGGGAGCTGTTTTTT.

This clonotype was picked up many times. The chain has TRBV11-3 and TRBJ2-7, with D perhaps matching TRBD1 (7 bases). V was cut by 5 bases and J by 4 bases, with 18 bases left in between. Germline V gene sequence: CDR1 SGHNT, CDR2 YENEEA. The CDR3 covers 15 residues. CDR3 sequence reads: CASSPQGGMSYEQYF. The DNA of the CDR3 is TGTGCCAGCAGCCCCCAGGGGGGTATGTCTTACGAGCAGTACTTC.

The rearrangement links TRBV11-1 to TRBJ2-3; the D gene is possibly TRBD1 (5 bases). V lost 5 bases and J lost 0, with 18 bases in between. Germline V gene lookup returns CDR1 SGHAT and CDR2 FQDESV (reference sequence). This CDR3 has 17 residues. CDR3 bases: TGTGCCAGCAGCCTAGGAATAGGACGACAGAGCACAGATACGCAGTATTTT. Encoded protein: CASSLGIGRQSTDTQYF.

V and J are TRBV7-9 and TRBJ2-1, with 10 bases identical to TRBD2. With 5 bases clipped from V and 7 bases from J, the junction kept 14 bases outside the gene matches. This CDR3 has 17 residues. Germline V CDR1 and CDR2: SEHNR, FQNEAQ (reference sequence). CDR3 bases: TGTGCCAGCAGCCCTCCAAGCGGGAGGGCCGGAGAGAATGAGCAGTTCTTC. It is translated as CASSPPSGRAGENEQFF.

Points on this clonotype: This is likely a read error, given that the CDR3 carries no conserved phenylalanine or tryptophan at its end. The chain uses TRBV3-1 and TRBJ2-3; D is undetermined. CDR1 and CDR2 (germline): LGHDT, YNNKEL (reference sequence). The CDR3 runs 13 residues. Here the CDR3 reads CACGVRDTDMQYL. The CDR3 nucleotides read TGTGCATGCGGCGTGCGAGACACAGATATGCAGTATTTA.

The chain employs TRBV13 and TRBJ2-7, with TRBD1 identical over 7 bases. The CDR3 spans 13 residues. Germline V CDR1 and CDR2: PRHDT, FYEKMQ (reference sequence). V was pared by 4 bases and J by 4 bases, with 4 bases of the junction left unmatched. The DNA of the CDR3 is TGTGCCAGCAGCTCGACAGGGAGATACGAGCAGTACTTC. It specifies CASSSTGRYEQYF.

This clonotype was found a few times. The CDR3 reads CASSYGTYNEQFF. CDR3 in DNA: TGTGCCAGCAGTTACGGAACCTACAATGAGCAGTTCTTC. The rearrangement uses TRBV12-3 or TRBV12-4 and TRBJ2-1, with D uncertain. The CDR3 is 13 amino acids. V was trimmed by 4 bases and J by 2 bases, leaving 6 bases between them.

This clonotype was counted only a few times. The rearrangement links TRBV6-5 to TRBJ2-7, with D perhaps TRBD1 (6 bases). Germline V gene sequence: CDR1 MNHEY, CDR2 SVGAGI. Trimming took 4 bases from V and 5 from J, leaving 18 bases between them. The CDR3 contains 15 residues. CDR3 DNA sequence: TGTGCCAGCAGTTTTCAGGGGTCCCTATTTAACGAGCAGTACTTC. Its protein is CASSFQGSLFNEQYF.

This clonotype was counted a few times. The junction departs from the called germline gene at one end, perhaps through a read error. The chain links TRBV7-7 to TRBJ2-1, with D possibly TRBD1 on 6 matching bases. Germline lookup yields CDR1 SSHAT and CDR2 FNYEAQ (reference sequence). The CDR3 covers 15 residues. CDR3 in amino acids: CASSLHAGADNEQFF. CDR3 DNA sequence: TGTGCTAGCAGCTTACACGCAGGGGCCGACAATGAGCAGTTCTTC.

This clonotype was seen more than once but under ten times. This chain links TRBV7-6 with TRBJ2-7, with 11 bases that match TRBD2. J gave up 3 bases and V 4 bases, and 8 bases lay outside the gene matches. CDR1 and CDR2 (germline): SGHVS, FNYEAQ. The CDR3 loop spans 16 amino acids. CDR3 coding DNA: TGTGCCAGCAGCTCAGATATGGGACTAGCGGACTACGAGCAGTACTTC. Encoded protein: CASSSDMGLADYEQYF.

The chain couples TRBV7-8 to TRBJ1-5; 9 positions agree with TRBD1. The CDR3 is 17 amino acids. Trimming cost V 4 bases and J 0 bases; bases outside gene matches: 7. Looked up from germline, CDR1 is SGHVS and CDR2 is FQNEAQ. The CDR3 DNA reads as TGTGCCAGCAGCTACGGGACAGGGTTTTATAGCAATCAGCCCCAGCATTTT. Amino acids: CASSYGTGFYSNQPQHF.

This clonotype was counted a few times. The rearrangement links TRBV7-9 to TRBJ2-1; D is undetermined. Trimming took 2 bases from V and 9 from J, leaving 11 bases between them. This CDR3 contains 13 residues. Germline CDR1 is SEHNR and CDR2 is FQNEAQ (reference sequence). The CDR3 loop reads CASSLRSSGEQFF. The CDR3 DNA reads TGTGCCAGCAGCTTAAGGAGTTCGGGTGAGCAGTTCTTC. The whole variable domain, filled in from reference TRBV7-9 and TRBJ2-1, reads DTGVSQNPRHKITKRGQNVTFRCDPISEHNRLYWYRQTLGQGPEFLTYFQNEAQLEKSRLLSDRFSAERPKGSFSTLEIQRTEQGDSAMYLCASSLRSSGEQFFGPGTRLTVL.

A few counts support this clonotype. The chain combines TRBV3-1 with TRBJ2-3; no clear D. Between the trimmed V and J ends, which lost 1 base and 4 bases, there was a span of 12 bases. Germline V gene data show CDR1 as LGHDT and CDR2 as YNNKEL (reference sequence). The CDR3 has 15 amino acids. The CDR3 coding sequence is TGTGCCAGCAGCCAAGCGGGTTACGTGGCAGATACGCAGTATTTT. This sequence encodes CASSQAGYVADTQYF.

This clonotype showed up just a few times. The CDR3 sequence: CASSYDRGMYEQYF. Written as DNA, the CDR3 is TGTGCCAGCAGTTACGACAGGGGGATGTACGAGCAGTACTTC. The chain employs TRBV6-5 and TRBJ2-7; 9 bases are shared with TRBD1. The CDR3 runs 14 residues. The ends lost 2 bases at V and 4 bases at J; junction bases unmatched: 3. The germline V gene has CDR1 MNHEY and CDR2 SVGAGI.

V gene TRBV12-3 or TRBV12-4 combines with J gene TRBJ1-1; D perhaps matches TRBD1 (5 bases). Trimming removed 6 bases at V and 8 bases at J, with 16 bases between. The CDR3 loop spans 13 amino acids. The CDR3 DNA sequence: TGTGCCAGCAGCGACTCAGGGCGTGAGGAAGCTTTCTTT. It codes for CASSDSGREEAFF.

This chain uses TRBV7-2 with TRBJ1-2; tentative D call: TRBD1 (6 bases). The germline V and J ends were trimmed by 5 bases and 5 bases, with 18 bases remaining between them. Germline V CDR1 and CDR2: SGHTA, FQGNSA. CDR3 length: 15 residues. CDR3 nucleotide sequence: TGTGCCAGCAGCACGTCCCCCGGGACAAATTATGGCTACACCTTC. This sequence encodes CASSTSPGTNYGYTF.

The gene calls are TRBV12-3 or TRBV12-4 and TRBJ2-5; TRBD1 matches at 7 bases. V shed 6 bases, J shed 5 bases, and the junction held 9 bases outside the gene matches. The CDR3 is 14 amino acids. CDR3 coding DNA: TGTGCCAGCAGCGAGGGGGCAAGGGGGGAGACCCAGTACTTC. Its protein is CASSEGARGETQYF.

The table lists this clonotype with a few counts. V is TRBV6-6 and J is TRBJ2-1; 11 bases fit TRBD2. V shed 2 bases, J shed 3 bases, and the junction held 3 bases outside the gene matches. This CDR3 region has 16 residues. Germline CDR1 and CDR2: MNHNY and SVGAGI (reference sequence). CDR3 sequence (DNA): TGTGCCAGCAGTTACACCGGGACTAGCGGCTACAATGAGCAGTTCTTC. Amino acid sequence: CASSYTGTSGYNEQFF.